The subject of this entry is one TCR beta chain. The antigen remains undetermined. Sequencing used immunoSEQ multiplex PCR; TCRdb keeps in-frame clones, though not all of them. The repertoire includes about 130,000 clones, over 85% of them detected once, and approximately 3.3% sits in the top ten. V lost 3 bases and J lost 4, with 12 bases in between. Germline V gene lookup returns CDR1 KGHSH and CDR2 LQKENI. This CDR3 spans 14 amino acids. This sample is drawn from a study of T cell responses to AZD1222 COVID-19 vaccine. General study points: CD4 TCRs covered the whole spike, strongest at regions 160-218 and 743-854. Baseline antibody screening turned up just a handful of seropositive AZD1222 recipients. Donors in the cohort were predominantly white British and more often female, and clonal diversity was possibly underestimated. Reports say nearly half of spike-specific TCRs go after unmutated variant regions.

This clonotype originated in an adult in good health. The rearrangement links TRBV18 to TRBJ1-2; D unresolved. The specimen was peripheral blood, collected on day 0 of AZD1222 vaccination. The CDR3 nucleotides are TGTGCCAGCTCACCGGAGTCCACTGGCTATGGCTACACCTTC. Translated, it gives CASSPESTGYGYTF. Complete variable domain (other parts from reference TRBV18 and TRBJ1-2): NAGVMQNPRHLVRRRGQEARLRCSPMKGHSHVYWYRQLPEEGLKFMVYLQKENIIDESGMPKERFSAEFPKEGPSILRIQQVVRGDSAAYFCASSPESTGYGYTFGSGTRLTVV.